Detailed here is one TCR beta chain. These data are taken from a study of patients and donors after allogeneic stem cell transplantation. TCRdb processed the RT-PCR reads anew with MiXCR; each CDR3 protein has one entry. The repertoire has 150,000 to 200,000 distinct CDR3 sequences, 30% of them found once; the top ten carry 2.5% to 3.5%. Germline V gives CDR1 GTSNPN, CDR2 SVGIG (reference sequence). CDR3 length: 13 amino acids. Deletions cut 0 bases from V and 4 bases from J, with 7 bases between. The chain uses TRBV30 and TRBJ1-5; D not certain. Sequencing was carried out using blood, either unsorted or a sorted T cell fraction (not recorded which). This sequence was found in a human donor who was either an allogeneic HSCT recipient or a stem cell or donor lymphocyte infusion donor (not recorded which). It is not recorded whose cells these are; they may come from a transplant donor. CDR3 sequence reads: CAWSVGLNQPQHF. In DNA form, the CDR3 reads TGTGCCTGGAGTGTAGGACTGAATCAGCCCCAGCATTTT.